These 14 T cell receptor beta chains came from one sample sequenced in a study of T cells in Graves' hyperthyroidism and ophthalmopathy (dated by TCRdb to the late 2010s). The library was prepared using multiplex PCR. Instrument on record: Illumina HiSeq 2000. Amplification of TCR beta CDR3 regions was carried out from RNA transcripts. The first round of RT-PCR for the TCR CDR3 was performed with the HTBI primer set and the Qiagen OneStep RT-PCR kit. TCRdb reprocessed the public reads (quality trimming at Q25 with fastp, clone calling with MiXCR) and kept in-frame beta chains. Rows are unified per CDR3 protein, each entry keeping the most common DNA and genes. The sample table contains a few hundred thousand distinct CDR3 sequences; only one count was recorded for roughly 14% of them. The ten largest make up about an eighth of the sample. The material sequenced was blood. The source is a woman in her thirties or forties with Graves' hyperthyroidism that later progressed to Graves' ophthalmopathy.

This clonotype showed up many times. The gene calls are TRBV6-5 and TRBJ2-6; D call uncertain. This CDR3 spans 15 amino acids. Germline V CDR1 and CDR2: MNHEY, SVGAGI. V lost 2 bases, J lost 2 bases, and 7 bases lay in between. The CDR3 DNA reads TGTGCCAGCAGTTACCATCAGCCTGGGGCCAACGTCCTGACTTTC. Protein product: CASSYHQPGANVLTF.

The genes are TRBV19 and TRBJ1-5; D is ambiguous. Trimming removed 7 bases from V and 5 bases from J, with 21 bases in between. Germline V CDR1 and CDR2: LNHDA, SQIVND (reference sequence). The CDR3 extends over 16 amino acids. CDR3 sequence (DNA): TGTGCCAGTACCGTGGGGTCCGGGCTTCGGCATCAGCCCCAGCATTTT. Its translation is CASTVGSGLRHQPQHF.

The chain carries TRBV20-1 and TRBJ1-4; 10 nucleotides match TRBD1. Germline V CDR1 and CDR2: DFQATT, SNEGSKA (reference sequence). Trimming cost V 6 bases and J 8 bases; bases outside gene matches: 6. This CDR3 spans 13 amino acids. This CDR3 is CSARTGGSEKLFF. Here the CDR3 DNA reads TGCAGTGCGAGGACAGGGGGATCGGAAAAACTGTTTTTT.

This clonotype was found many times. The chain carries TRBV12-3 or TRBV12-4 and TRBJ1-1; D ambiguous. The CDR3 is 16 residues long. Trimming took off 3 bases at V and 1 base at J, with 15 bases between the two ends. This chain's CDR3 is CASSLESFRSNTEAFF. CDR3 DNA sequence: TGTGCCAGCAGTTTGGAGAGTTTTAGGTCGAACACTGAAGCTTTCTTT.

The gene calls are TRBV20-1 and TRBJ2-7, with D possibly TRBD1 on 5 matching bases. Trimming removed 3 bases from V and 2 bases from J, with 11 bases in between. From germline, CDR1 is DFQATT and CDR2 SNEGSKA (reference sequence). This CDR3 is 13 amino acids long. CDR3: CSARGPWPYEQYF. CDR3 DNA sequence: TGCAGTGCTAGGGGGCCATGGCCCTACGAGCAGTACTTC.

To note about this clonotype: A much bigger clone sits one base away, suggesting this may be a read error. This chain uses TRBV28 with TRBJ2-2; 7 nucleotides match TRBD2. CDR3 length: 17 amino acids. Germline values: CDR1 MDHEN, CDR2 SYDVKM. CDR3 DNA sequence: TGTGCCAGCAGTTGGAATCCGGCTAGCGGCAACATCGGGGAGCTGTTTTTT. Protein: CASSWNPASGNIGELFF.

This clonotype was seen repeatedly, ten times or more. V usage is TRBV24-1 and J usage is TRBJ2-2; 7 bases align to TRBD1. This CDR3 comprises 14 residues. Germline CDR1 reads KGHDR; CDR2 reads SFDVKD. The ends lost 7 bases at V and 6 bases at J; junction bases unmatched: 7. CDR3 amino acids: CATSTTGVAGELFF. In nucleotides, the CDR3 is TGTGCCACCAGCACTACAGGGGTGGCCGGGGAGCTGTTTTTT.

Concerning this clonotype itself: Being one base from a much bigger clone, this may be a read error. The V and J genes are TRBV27 and TRBJ1-1; 12 bases match TRBD1. CDR3 length: 16 amino acids. Trimming took 9 bases from V and 5 from J; bases not matched to a gene: 13. CDR1 MNHEY and CDR2 SMNVEV come from the germline V gene (reference sequence). CDR3 bases: TGTGCCAGTTGTATAACGGGACAGGGGGCTGGGACTGAAGCTTTCTTT. Its translation: CASCITGQGAGTEAFF.

This clonotype was observed many times. The V gene is TRBV12-3 or TRBV12-4, the J gene TRBJ2-1; possibly TRBD1 or TRBD2 for D (5 bases each). The CDR3 loop spans 21 amino acids. Trimming removed 1 base from V and 0 bases from J, with 25 bases in between. CDR3 amino acids: CASSLVQGPSSWDLSYNEQFF. In DNA form, the CDR3 reads TGTGCCAGCAGTTTAGTCCAGGGACCCAGTTCCTGGGACCTCTCCTACAATGAGCAGTTCTTC.

Concerning this clonotype itself: Given a much more abundant clone one base away, this may be a read error. The conserved phenylalanine or tryptophan is not found at the CDR3 terminus, so this likely reflects a read error. CDR3 loop: CASIGRRLGTEAFL. The CDR3 region has the DNA TGTGCCAGCATAGGGCGGAGACTGGGCACTGAAGCTTTCTTA. The chain employs TRBV6-2 or TRBV6-3 and TRBJ1-1; no definite D call. V lost 7 bases, J lost 4 bases, and 16 bases lay in between. The germline V gene encodes CDR1 MNHEY and CDR2 SVGEGT. This CDR3 contains 14 residues.

This clonotype was seen more than once but under ten times. The rearrangement links TRBV5-8 to TRBJ2-5; 9 bases map to TRBD1. The CDR3 extends over 14 amino acids. Germline loops: CDR1 SGHTS, CDR2 YDEGEE. Trimming took 0 bases from V and 5 from J; bases not matched to a gene: 2. The CDR3 loop is CASSLDRGRETQYF. In DNA form, the CDR3 reads TGTGCCAGCAGCTTGGACAGGGGGCGGGAGACCCAGTACTTC.

The V and J genes are TRBV15 and TRBJ2-7; D gene unclear. The germline V gene has CDR1 LNHNV and CDR2 YYDKDF (reference sequence). This CDR3 contains 14 residues. V dropped 3 bases and J dropped 2 bases, with 11 bases sitting between them. CDR3 in amino acids: CATSSTSSTYEQYF. For the CDR3, the DNA is TGTGCCACCAGCAGCACCTCCTCTACCTACGAGCAGTACTTC.

This clonotype was detected only a few times. This sequence joins TRBV7-9 and TRBJ1-5; 8 bases are a match to TRBD1. Trimming removed 5 bases from V and 1 base from J; junction bases left unmatched: 7. The CDR3 is made up of 16 amino acids. Germline V lookup: CDR1 SEHNR, CDR2 FQNEAQ (reference sequence). The CDR3 DNA is TGTGCCAGCAGCCTGGGACAGGATCTAAGCAATCAGCCCCAGCATTTT. Translation: CASSLGQDLSNQPQHF.

The table lists this clonotype with a few counts. This chain connects TRBV5-6 to TRBJ2-5, with TRBD2 matching 8 bases. The CDR3 spans 15 residues. The V segment lost 4 bases and the J segment 7 bases; nucleotides outside the gene matches: 12. CDR1 is SGHDT, CDR2 YYEEEE, per germline. The CDR3 bases are TGTGCCAGCAGCGTAGTTGGGGTAGCGGGAACGACCCAGTACTTC. Translated: CASSVVGVAGTTQYF.